This entry describes one TCR beta chain. Profiling relied on immunoSEQ multiplex PCR, and the TCRdb table lists in-frame clones only, not all of them. Of 84,000 or so clones listed, over 75% are singletons. The length of the CDR3 is 15 residues. Germline CDR1 and CDR2: KGHSH and LQKENI. After removal of 4 bases from V and 0 bases from J, the junction contained 5 bases not matched to a gene. This entry is derived from a study of identifying expanded T cells in peripheral blood. Sequencing used blood. The clonotype was recovered from a person between 18 and 75 years old in good health. The V call is TRBV18, the J call TRBJ1-1; TRBD1 matches at 7 bases. For the CDR3, the DNA is TGTGCCAGCTCACGTCCAGGGGGGATGAACACTGAAGCTTTCTTT. It encodes CASSRPGGMNTEAFF.